This section outlines one T cell receptor beta chain sequence together with its context. The V and J ends lost 3 bases and 1 base respectively, with 11 bases between them. Germline CDR1 SGHTA, CDR2 FQGTGA. The length of the CDR3 is 15 residues. Clones were read by immunoSEQ multiplex PCR, and TCRdb kept only the in-frame ones, dropping some. The profile covers roughly 64,000 clones, with about 90% appearing a single time and about 4.8% taken by the ten largest. These data are taken from a study of OX40 agonist ivuxolimab in advanced cancers. This receptor was identified in an adult with an advanced solid tumor such as melanoma, head and neck, liver or kidney cancer. The input for sequencing was CD4+ or CD8+ T cells sorted from blood, taken in a trial of the OX40 agonist ivuxolimab. This chain joins TRBV7-3 and TRBJ2-3; D possibly corresponds to TRBD1 (5 bases). CDR3 nucleotide sequence: TGTGCCAGCAGCTTGTACTTAGGGGGCACAGATACGCAGTATTTT. Its translation is CASSLYLGGTDTQYF.